One and the same sample provided the 27 T cell receptor beta chains below, sequenced in a study of blood T cell repertoires in COVID-19. Using immunoSEQ multiplex PCR, the repertoire was profiled, and TCRdb retains in-frame clones only, with some absent. Counted here are roughly 200,000 clones, around 79% occurring once; the ten biggest clones make up approximately 13%. Sequenced input: peripheral blood. The receptors stem from a man in his fifties who had recovered from COVID-19.

The gene calls are TRBV4-1 and TRBJ1-1; unclear D gene. This CDR3 is 14 amino acids long. Trimming took 4 bases from V and 4 from J, leaving 13 bases between them. Germline V gene data show CDR1 as MGHRA and CDR2 as YSYEKL. CDR3 protein: CASSPRVAGTEAFF. CDR3 DNA sequence: TGCGCCAGCAGCCCGAGGGTCGCGGGCACTGAAGCTTTCTTT.

The J gene is TRBJ2-5, the V gene TRBV4-3, with 12 bases aligning to TRBD2. The CDR3 is 15 amino acids. J lost 3 bases, V lost 4 bases, and 3 bases had no gene match. Looked up from germline, CDR1 is LGHNA and CDR2 is YSLEER. The CDR3 sequence is CASSPSGRAEETQYF. CDR3 coding DNA: TGCGCCAGCAGCCCTAGCGGGAGGGCCGAAGAGACCCAGTACTTC.

The V and J genes are TRBV10-3 and TRBJ2-2, with a possible D match to TRBD1 (6 bases). Germline lookup yields CDR1 ENHRY and CDR2 SYGVKD. The CDR3 runs to 15 residues. Deletions cut 10 bases from V and 8 bases from J, with 23 bases between. The DNA for the CDR3 is TGTGCCACCTACTCTGAGTTTGGGGGCGGAGGGGAGCTGTTTTTT. Translating gives CATYSEFGGGGELFF.

This rearrangement joins TRBV3-1 (or the pseudogene TRBV3-2) to TRBJ2-7; D possibly corresponds to TRBD2 (5 bases). The CDR3 loop spans 15 amino acids. The V gene lost 1 base and the J gene lost 3 bases, with 13 bases spanning the gap. The germline gives CDR1 LGHDT, CDR2 YNNKEL (reference sequence). The CDR3 DNA is TGTGCCAGCAGCCAAGCGCACTTGAGGGACTACGAGCAGTACTTC. This sequence encodes CASSQAHLRDYEQYF.

The chain recombines TRBV15 with TRBJ1-2, with D possibly matching TRBD1 (5 bases). The CDR3 is made up of 16 amino acids. V lost 0 bases to trimming and J lost 2 bases, with 13 bases between them. Germline loops: CDR1 LNHNV, CDR2 YYDKDF (reference sequence). The CDR3 loop is CATSRDLDSSNYGYTF. The CDR3, as DNA: TGTGCCACCAGCAGAGATTTAGACAGCTCCAACTATGGCTACACCTTC.

CDR3: CASSINRDRGYEQYF. Here the CDR3 DNA reads TGTGCCAGTAGTATAAACCGGGACAGGGGTTACGAGCAGTACTTC. The chain uses TRBV19 and TRBJ2-7, with 10 bases that match TRBD1. With V trimmed by 2 bases and J by 4 bases, 5 bases remained unmatched. The CDR3 consists of 15 residues. Germline CDR1 reads LNHDA; CDR2 reads SQIVND (reference sequence).

This clone was observed once. The CDR3 nucleotides are TGTGCCAGCAGCATCGGACTAGAGGTCTACGAGCAGTACTTC. This gives the protein CASSIGLEVYEQYF. The rearrangement uses TRBV5-5 and TRBJ2-7; 7 nucleotides agree with TRBD2. Losses at the gene ends were 4 bases for V and 3 bases for J; bases not matched to a gene: 7. The CDR3 has 14 residues. CDR1 and CDR2 (germline): SGHKS, YYEKEE (reference sequence).

The chain uses TRBV7-9 and TRBJ2-1; tentative D call: TRBD2 (6 bases). The CDR3 runs to 14 residues. Trimming took off 1 base at V and 9 bases at J, with 13 bases between the two ends. Germline V gene sequence: CDR1 SEHNR, CDR2 FQNEAQ (reference sequence). As DNA, the CDR3 is TGTGCCAGCAGCTTAGAGCGGGCAGAGGGTGAGCAGTTCTTC. Amino acid sequence: CASSLERAEGEQFF.

V is TRBV5-4 and J is TRBJ1-2, with D hard to call. In germline, CDR1 is SGHNT, CDR2 YYREEE (reference sequence). CDR3 length equals 15 residues. V was cut by 2 bases and J by 1 base, with 12 bases left in between. This CDR3 is CASSLKGTDNYGYTF. The CDR3 coding sequence is TGTGCCAGCAGCTTAAAAGGTACAGATAACTATGGCTACACCTTC.

J is TRBJ2-5 and V is TRBV5-6, with 11 bases that match TRBD2. CDR3 size: 17 residues. Germline loops: CDR1 SGHDT, CDR2 YYEEEE. V was pared by 2 bases and J by 2 bases, with 8 bases of the junction left unmatched. The CDR3 reads CASSFRLAGGRQETQYF. DNA for the CDR3: TGTGCCAGCAGCTTCCGATTAGCGGGAGGGAGGCAAGAGACCCAGTACTTC.

The gene calls are TRBV6-5 and TRBJ2-7; D might be TRBD1 (6 bases). The germline gives CDR1 MNHEY, CDR2 SVGAGI. The CDR3 runs 14 residues. The V end lost 7 bases, the J end lost 2 bases, and 15 bases lay between the germline ends. CDR3 region: CASTPDRWTYEQYF. The CDR3 nucleotides read TGTGCCAGCACCCCAGACAGGTGGACCTACGAGCAGTACTTC.

The gene calls are TRBV10-3 and TRBJ1-6; TRBD1 might be the D (6 bases). This CDR3 comprises 17 residues. Germline V lookup: CDR1 ENHRY, CDR2 SYGVKD. The ends were cut back, 4 bases at V and 9 bases at J, with 22 bases in the middle. The CDR3 nucleotides read TGTGCCATCAGTGTCCCCCCCTCAGGGGAGGGAGCTTCACCCCTCCACTTT. Amino acids: CAISVPPSGEGASPLHF.

The rearrangement uses TRBV5-8 and TRBJ2-3; the match to TRBD1 covers 8 bases. Trimming at V came to 4 bases and at J to 0 bases, leaving 7 bases not matched to a gene. The CDR3 has 16 residues. Germline CDR1 is SGHTS and CDR2 is YDEGEE. As DNA, the CDR3 is TGTGCCAGCAGCGAGGGGGACAGGACTAGCACAGATACGCAGTATTTT. Its protein is CASSEGDRTSTDTQYF.

The V and J genes are TRBV5-1 and TRBJ1-1; tentatively, D is TRBD1 (6 bases). Germline V gene data show CDR1 as SGHRS and CDR2 as YFSETQ. The CDR3 totals 13 residues. Trimming removed 5 bases from V and 1 base from J, with 9 bases in between. The CDR3 loop reads CASRWTENTEAFF. The CDR3 nucleotides are TGCGCCAGCAGATGGACAGAGAACACTGAAGCTTTCTTT.

The chain employs TRBV30 and TRBJ1-5; tentative D call: TRBD1 (6 bases). The CDR3 has 12 residues. Between the trimmed V and J ends, which lost 3 bases and 4 bases, there was a span of 7 bases. Germline values: CDR1 GTSNPN, CDR2 SVGIG (reference sequence). CDR3 in amino acids: CAWSGQNQPQHF. The CDR3 bases are TGTGCCTGGAGCGGACAGAATCAGCCCCAGCATTTT.

This chain connects TRBV10-2 to TRBJ2-1, with 8 bases matching TRBD2. J was trimmed by 6 bases and V by 7 bases; bases with no gene match: 8. Germline loops: CDR1 WSHSY, CDR2 SAAADI. CDR3 length equals 14 residues. The CDR3 sequence: CASTLAGSSNEQFF. CDR3 in DNA: TGCGCCAGCACCTTAGCGGGAAGCTCCAATGAGCAGTTCTTC.

The sample holds many counts of this clone. The chain is built from TRBV9 and TRBJ2-3, with 10 bases identical to TRBD2. The J segment lost 4 bases and the V segment lost 1 base, leaving 3 bases of the junction unmatched. The CDR3 runs 15 residues. CDR1 SGDLS and CDR2 YYNGEE come from the germline V gene. The CDR3 region is CASSVSGLAADTQYF. Written as DNA, the CDR3 is TGTGCCAGCAGCGTATCCGGACTAGCGGCAGATACGCAGTATTTT.

The chain uses TRBV25-1 and TRBJ2-5; tentatively, D is TRBD1 or TRBD2 (6 bases each). Per the germline V gene, CDR1 is MGHDK and CDR2 is SYGVNS. The CDR3 is made up of 12 amino acids. Between the trimmed V and J ends, which lost 6 bases and 5 bases, there was a span of 10 bases. CDR3 nucleotides: TGTGCCAGCAGGGAAGGGGGGGAGACCCAGTACTTC. Translated: CASREGGETQYF.

V is TRBV10-3 and J is TRBJ2-2; TRBD2 agrees at 8 bases. The CDR3 totals 16 residues. V shed 6 bases and J 7 bases; nucleotides not matched to a gene: 13. CDR1 is ENHRY, CDR2 SYGVKD, per germline. The CDR3: CAISREPGGQVGELFF. CDR3 sequence (DNA): TGTGCCATCAGCCGAGAGCCGGGAGGGCAGGTCGGGGAGCTGTTTTTT.

This chain uses TRBV6-5 with TRBJ2-2; 7 bases agree with TRBD2. Per the germline V gene, CDR1 is MNHEY and CDR2 is SVGAGI. J gave up 4 bases and V 10 bases, and 9 bases lay outside the gene matches. The CDR3 is 14 residues long. CDR3 amino acids: CATMTSRGTGELFF. The DNA of the CDR3 is TGTGCCACCATGACTAGCCGGGGCACCGGGGAGCTGTTTTTT.

The rearrangement joins TRBV6-5 to TRBJ2-1, with 8 bases identical to TRBD2. The V segment lost 4 bases and the J segment 8 bases; nucleotides outside the gene matches: 10. The germline gives CDR1 MNHEY, CDR2 SVGAGI. The CDR3 spans 15 residues. The CDR3 loop is CASSWIAGQKYEQFF. The CDR3 nucleotides read TGTGCCAGCAGTTGGATAGCGGGACAAAAGTATGAGCAGTTCTTC.

This clone was counted only a few times. The V gene is TRBV28, the J gene TRBJ2-1; D might be TRBD2 (6 bases). The germline gives CDR1 MDHEN, CDR2 SYDVKM. Trimming took 2 bases from V and 2 from J, leaving 16 bases between them. CDR3 length: 17 amino acids. The CDR3 sequence: CASSLTLGSGAYNEQFF. The CDR3 region has the DNA TGTGCCAGCAGTTTAACTCTGGGTAGCGGAGCCTACAATGAGCAGTTCTTC. Combining the CDR3 with reference TRBV28 and TRBJ2-1 gives the whole variable domain DVKVTQSSRYLVKRTGEKVFLECVQDMDHENMFWYRQDPGLGLRLIYFSYDVKMKEKGDIPEGYSVSREKKERFSLILESASTNQTSMYLCASSLTLGSGAYNEQFFGPGTRLTVL.

V is TRBV2 and J is TRBJ2-7; 7 bases are shared with TRBD2. The CDR3 is made up of 12 amino acids. Trimming at V came to 5 bases and at J to 3 bases, leaving 1 base not matched to a gene. Germline-derived CDR1 and CDR2 are SNHLY and FYNNEI. The CDR3 is CASSRGSYEQYF. CDR3 DNA: TGTGCCAGCAGTCGCGGGAGCTACGAGCAGTACTTC. The full variable domain, its missing parts supplied by reference TRBV2 and TRBJ2-7, is EPEVTQTPSHQVTQMGQEVILRCVPISNHLYFYWYRQILGQKVEFLVSFYNNEISEKSEIFDDQFSVERPDGSNFTLKIRSTKLEDSAMYFCASSRGSYEQYFGPGTRLTVT.

CDR3 bases: TGTGCCAGTAGTATTCCCGACAGGGCGACTAATGAAAAACTGTTTTTT. Residues: CASSIPDRATNEKLFF. The chain recombines TRBV19 with TRBJ1-4, with 7 nucleotides matching TRBD1. Unmatched junction bases numbered 6, after V lost 3 bases and J lost 2 bases. The CDR3 loop spans 16 amino acids. Germline CDR1 LNHDA, CDR2 SQIVND (reference sequence). Looking up the rest from reference TRBV19 and TRBJ1-4 gives the full variable domain: DGGITQSPKYLFRKEGQNVTLSCEQNLNHDAMYWYRQDPGQGLRLIYYSQIVNDFQKGDIAEGYSVSREKKESFPLTVTSAQKNPTAFYLCASSIPDRATNEKLFFGSGTQLSVL.

The chain has TRBV30 and TRBJ2-1; the match to TRBD2 covers 9 bases. Germline values: CDR1 GTSNPN, CDR2 SVGIG (reference sequence). The ends lost 3 bases at V and 6 bases at J; junction bases unmatched: 6. The CDR3 extends over 14 amino acids. In nucleotides, the CDR3 is TGTGCCTGGAGGGTAGCGGGAGCGCTCAATGAGCAGTTCTTC. Translating gives CAWRVAGALNEQFF.

As to this clone: The same CDR3 arises from other DNA sequences in this sample as well. V gene TRBV5-1 combines with J gene TRBJ2-6; D ambiguous. Germline CDR1 is SGHRS and CDR2 is YFSETQ. The CDR3 length is 14 residues. V was clipped by 4 bases and J by 0 bases, with 5 bases between them. The CDR3 DNA reads as TGCGCCAGCAGCCTAGTCTCTGGGGCCAACGTCCTGACTTTC. It translates to CASSLVSGANVLTF.

V is TRBV19 and J is TRBJ2-1; D is uncertain. The V end lost 3 bases, the J end lost 1 base, and 10 bases lay between the germline ends. Looked up from germline, CDR1 is LNHDA and CDR2 is SQIVND (reference sequence). The length of the CDR3 is 15 residues. CDR3 loop: CASSMYLFSYNEQFF. Written as DNA, the CDR3 is TGTGCCAGTAGTATGTATCTTTTTTCCTACAATGAGCAGTTCTTC.